This TCR beta chain comes out of a study of cytomegalovirus exposure and HLA in healthy donors. Method: immunoSEQ multiplex PCR; TCRdb's copy keeps in-frame clones and lacks some. The sample has about 190,000 clones, around 82% seen once. The TCR originated in a woman between 18 and 30 years old in good health and CMV-seropositive. Material for sequencing was PBMCs.

The DNA for the CDR3 is TGTGCCAGCAGCCCCCGGGCAGGGGGTACCCGGCAGTACTTC. Translation gives CASSPRAGGTRQYF. The rearrangement links TRBV7-9 to TRBJ2-7; 7 bases map to TRBD1. Germline V lookup: CDR1 SEHNR, CDR2 FQNEAQ (reference sequence). Losses at the gene ends were 5 bases for V and 9 bases for J; bases not matched to a gene: 13. The CDR3 covers 14 residues.